One and the same sample provided the 13 T cell receptor beta chains below, sequenced in a study of CD8+ T cells in alopecia areata. cDNA reverse transcribed from extracted RNA served as the sequencing template. The method was immunoSEQ multiplex PCR; TCRdb's version includes in-frame clones alone and lacks a portion of them. The data contain more than 100,000 clones, 65% to 90% of them seen just once; the ten biggest clones take up around 10%. Treatment denoted: oral pan-JAK inhibitor, 5-10 mg twice daily. This specimen consisted of CD8+ T cells sorted from blood, obtained at roughly week 30, from a patient treated with tofacitinib. Every receptor here comes from a human donor with alopecia areata.

This clone was recorded a few times. The chain links TRBV6-5 to TRBJ2-7, with D maybe TRBD2 (5 bases). CDR1 MNHEY and CDR2 SVGAGI come from the germline V gene. The germline V and J ends were trimmed by 5 bases and 0 bases, with 14 bases remaining between them. The CDR3 has 15 residues. The CDR3 sequence: CASSTELGSSYEQYF. The CDR3 DNA is TGTGCCAGCAGTACGGAGCTGGGGAGCTCCTACGAGCAGTACTTC.

The V call is TRBV4-2, the J call TRBJ2-3; TRBD2 aligns across 10 bases. The germline CDR1 and CDR2 sequences are LGHNA and YNFKEQ. J lost 5 bases, V lost 0 bases, and 5 bases had no gene match. This CDR3 is built from 16 residues. The CDR3 loop is CASSQDASGGVDTQYF. CDR3 DNA: TGTGCCAGCAGCCAAGACGCTAGCGGGGGAGTAGATACGCAGTATTTT.

The CDR3 is CASSPQPGLAGGPGEQFF. The CDR3 DNA reads TGTGCCAGCAGCCCTCAACCCGGACTAGCGGGAGGGCCTGGGGAGCAGTTCTTC. The chain uses TRBV11-3 and TRBJ2-1, with 15 bases matching TRBD2. The CDR3 runs 18 residues. Germline V gene data show CDR1 as SGHNT and CDR2 as YENEEA. The trim removed 5 bases at V and 10 bases at J, leaving 15 bases unmatched.

This clone was seen only once. The chain recombines TRBV5-1 with TRBJ2-1, with D unclear. The V end was cut by 0 bases, the J end by 1 base, with 8 bases between. The germline gives CDR1 SGHRS, CDR2 YFSETQ. The CDR3 has 15 amino acids. The CDR3 DNA follows: TGCGCCAGCAGCTTGGTTTTACTGTCCTACAATGAGCAGTTCTTC. It translates to CASSLVLLSYNEQFF.

The chain is built from TRBV7-2 and TRBJ2-3; tentative D call: TRBD2 (6 bases). CDR1 is SGHTA, CDR2 FQGNSA, per germline. The length of the CDR3 is 17 residues. With 1 base removed from V and 0 bases from J, the gap between germline ends came to 14 bases. Here the CDR3 DNA reads TGTGCCAGCAGCTTAGGAGTCGGGGGACCTAGCACAGATACGCAGTATTTT. Protein product: CASSLGVGGPSTDTQYF.

This clone was recorded a few times. Germline and junction disagree at one end, which may indicate a read error. The chain is built from TRBV29-1 and TRBJ2-1, with 7 nucleotides matching TRBD1. The CDR3 is made up of 14 amino acids. In germline, CDR1 is SQVTM, CDR2 ANQGSEA. The CDR3 bases are TGCAGCGTGGAAGGACAGGACGTATACAATGAGCAGTTCTTC. Residues: CSVEGQDVYNEQFF.

This chain joins TRBV5-1 and TRBJ2-3; no clear D. The V gene lost 0 bases and the J gene lost 4 bases, with 3 bases spanning the gap. CDR3 size: 12 residues. CDR1 is SGHRS, CDR2 YFSETQ, per germline. The CDR3 sequence is CASSLGADTQYF. The CDR3 region has the DNA TGCGCCAGCAGCTTGGGGGCAGATACGCAGTATTTT.

A single count supports this clone. The V call is TRBV27, the J call TRBJ2-1; 8 bases are a match to TRBD2. From germline, CDR1 is MNHEY and CDR2 SMNVEV (reference sequence). V lost 2 bases, J lost 7 bases, and 7 bases stayed unmatched. This CDR3 spans 15 amino acids. CDR3 sequence (DNA): TGTGCCAGCAGTTTAAGGTTAGCGGGGAGGAATGAGCAGTTCTTC. Amino acids: CASSLRLAGRNEQFF.

The chain joins TRBV30 to TRBJ2-1; TRBD1 aligns across 7 bases. CDR3 length: 12 residues. V shed 1 base, J shed 15 bases, and the junction held 9 bases outside the gene matches. Germline assignment: CDR1 GTSNPN and CDR2 SVGIG (reference sequence). DNA for the CDR3: TGTGCCTGGAGTGCCTCGGACAGGCTATGGTTCTTC. Protein: CAWSASDRLWFF.

The chain couples TRBV5-1 to TRBJ2-7; TRBD1 agrees at 11 bases. V was clipped by 4 bases and J by 4 bases; unmatched bases: 4. The CDR3 is 14 amino acids. The germline gives CDR1 SGHRS, CDR2 YFSETQ. The CDR3 region is CASSQGQGAYEQYF. The DNA for the CDR3 is TGCGCCAGCAGCCAAGGACAGGGGGCGTACGAGCAGTACTTC.

This chain uses TRBV2 with TRBJ2-7, with TRBD1 identical over 9 bases. The germline CDR1 and CDR2 sequences are SNHLY and FYNNEI. J was trimmed by 3 bases and V by 0 bases; bases with no gene match: 3. The CDR3 spans 15 residues. CDR3 region: CASSEAGTGNYEQYF. CDR3 DNA sequence: TGTGCCAGCAGTGAAGCCGGGACAGGGAACTACGAGCAGTACTTC.

The chain links TRBV4-1 to TRBJ2-7; D uncertain. Germline CDR1 MGHRA, CDR2 YSYEKL. V dropped 0 bases and J dropped 3 bases, with 12 bases sitting between them. This CDR3 has 15 amino acids. Here the CDR3 reads CASSQDPGPGYEQYF. DNA for the CDR3: TGCGCCAGCAGCCAAGACCCAGGCCCGGGCTACGAGCAGTACTTC.

This rearrangement joins TRBV7-3 to TRBJ2-2; no definite D call. V lost 0 bases and J lost 2, with 10 bases in between. This CDR3 has 16 residues. From germline, CDR1 is SGHTA and CDR2 FQGTGA. CDR3: CASSLTLRQNTGELFF. In nucleotides, the CDR3 is TGTGCCAGCAGCTTAACGTTGCGACAAAACACCGGGGAGCTGTTTTTT.